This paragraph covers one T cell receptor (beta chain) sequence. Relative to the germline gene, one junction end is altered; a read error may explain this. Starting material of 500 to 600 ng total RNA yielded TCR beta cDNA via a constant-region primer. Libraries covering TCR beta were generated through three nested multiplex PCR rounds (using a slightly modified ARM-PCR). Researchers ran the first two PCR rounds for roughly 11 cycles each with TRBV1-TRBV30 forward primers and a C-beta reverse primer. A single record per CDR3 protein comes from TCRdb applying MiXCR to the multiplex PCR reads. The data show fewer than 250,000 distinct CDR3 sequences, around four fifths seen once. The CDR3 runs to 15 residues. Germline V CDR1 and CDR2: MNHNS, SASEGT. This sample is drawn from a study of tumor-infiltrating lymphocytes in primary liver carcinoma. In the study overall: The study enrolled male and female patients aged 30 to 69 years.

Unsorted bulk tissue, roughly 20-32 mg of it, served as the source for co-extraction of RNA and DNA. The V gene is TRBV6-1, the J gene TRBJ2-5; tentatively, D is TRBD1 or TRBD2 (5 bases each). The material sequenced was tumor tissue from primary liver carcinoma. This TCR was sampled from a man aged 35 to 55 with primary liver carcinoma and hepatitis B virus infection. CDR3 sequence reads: CAGSPERGMVQTQYF. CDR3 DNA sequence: TGTGCCGGCAGCCCCGAGAGGGGTATGGTGCAGACTCAGTACTTC.